This T cell receptor beta chain appears in the sequencing data of a study of neoadjuvant anti-PD-1 for oral cavity cancer. Time point in this sample: after neoadjuvant nivolumab, at surgical resection. Data came from immunoSEQ multiplex PCR; TCRdb stores just in-frame clones and leaves some out. This table has around 7,500 clones, roughly 71% appearing once. J gave up 0 bases and V 0 bases, and 2 bases lay outside the gene matches. Germline CDR1 and CDR2: SGDLS and YYNGEE. The CDR3 totals 15 residues. The sequence came from a person between 40 and 85 years old with oral cavity squamous cell carcinoma. The V and J genes are TRBV9 and TRBJ2-5; 7 bases map to TRBD2. This material consisted of PBMCs, taken after nivolumab (anti-PD-1) treatment. The CDR3 protein is CASSVGGTNQETQYF. DNA for the CDR3: TGTGCCAGCAGCGTAGGAGGGACTAACCAAGAGACCCAGTACTTC.